Listed below are T cell receptor beta chains from one sample, sequenced in a study of human versus mouse CDR3 diversity and MHC coevolution. This table comes from immunoSEQ multiplex PCR, and its TCRdb copy is limited to in-frame clones, with some not included. The table lists about 77,000 clones, about nine tenths of them singletons, with roughly 0.16% in the top ten. The source material was naive CD4+ T cells from blood. The origin of the receptors is a person between 30 and 69 years old in good health. The CDR3 runs from the conserved cysteine through the conserved F or W. Fields, in order: V gene, CDR3 length, clone size, D gene, J gene, CDR3 protein, CDR3 DNA. A D gene is named only where the DNA matches it firmly. Clone size is not always given. Where it is, it says once, few, many or a class for expanded clones.

>TRBV5-4|14|.|.|TRBJ1-1
CASSPTGMNTEAFF
TGTGCCAGCAGCCCAACAGGGATGAACACTGAAGCTTTCTTT
>TRBV6-4|15|.|.|TRBJ1-6
CASSAAGKDNSPLHF
TGTGCCAGCAGTGCGGCAGGGAAAGATAATTCACCCCTCCACTTT
>TRBV14|13|.|.|TRBJ2-1
CASSRPAPGEQFF
TGTGCCAGCAGCCGCCCCGCCCCGGGTGAGCAGTTCTTC
>TRBV19|15|few|TRBD1|TRBJ2-2
CASGSGTGNTGELFF
TGTGCCAGTGGCTCCGGGACAGGAAACACCGGGGAGCTGTTTTTT
>TRBV5-4|15|.|.|TRBJ1-1
CASSLAVSSGTEAFF
TGTGCCAGCAGCTTGGCCGTTAGTTCGGGCACTGAAGCTTTCTTT
>TRBV7-8|16|.|.|TRBJ2-3
CASSSAGALRTDTQYF
TGTGCCAGCAGCTCAGCAGGGGCGCTTAGGACAGATACGCAGTATTTT
>TRBV5-4|13|.|TRBD1|TRBJ1-6
CASSDTTGGPLHF
TGTGCCAGCAGCGATACTACAGGGGGGCCCCTCCACTTT
>TRBV2|15|once|TRBD2|TRBJ2-1
CASRLSSGGVNEQFF
TGTGCCAGCAGGCTCTCTAGCGGGGGGGTAAATGAGCAGTTCTTC
>TRBV28|13|.|.|TRBJ1-4
CASTDRPEEKLFF
TGTGCCAGCACGGACAGACCTGAAGAAAAACTGTTTTTT
>TRBV28|13|.|.|TRBJ1-6
CASKSSREPFAHF
TGTGCCAGCAAGTCATCCCGGGAGCCCTTTGCGCACTTT
>TRBV5-4|14|.|TRBD1|TRBJ2-7
CASSLPGQDYEQYF
TGTGCCAGCAGTCTACCGGGACAGGACTACGAGCAGTACTTC
>TRBV4-1|14|.|.|TRBJ2-3
CASSHLGPKDTQYF
TGCGCCAGCAGCCATTTGGGGCCAAAAGATACGCAGTATTTT
>TRBV5-1|13|once|.|TRBJ2-7
CASSPRRAYEQYF
TGCGCCAGCAGCCCCCGTCGGGCCTACGAGCAGTACTTC
>TRBV9|13|.|.|TRBJ2-1
CASSVAGSNEQFF
TGTGCCAGCAGCGTAGCAGGGTCCAATGAGCAGTTCTTC